Listed here are 11 T cell receptor beta chains from one sample, sequenced in a study of beta chain features in type 1 diabetes. Expressed TCRB transcripts got sequenced, as all isolated RNA was reverse transcribed. This table comes from immunoSEQ multiplex PCR, and its TCRdb copy is limited to in-frame clones, with some not included. The data show about 370,000 clones, about 15% seen once. Sequencing used naive CD4+ T cells from blood. The receptors here all came from a woman younger than 30 in good health.

The chain recombines TRBV29-1 with TRBJ2-3, with 12 bases lining up with TRBD2. Germline V gene data show CDR1 as SQVTM and CDR2 as ANQGSEA. This CDR3 is 15 amino acids long. J lost 2 bases, V lost 6 bases, and 6 bases had no gene match. The CDR3 is CSVQLAGGPTDTQYF. Written as DNA, the CDR3 is TGCAGCGTCCAACTAGCGGGAGGACCCACAGATACGCAGTATTTT.

This clone has more than one count but fewer than ten. This chain connects TRBV10-3 to TRBJ2-1; D unclear. Germline CDR1 ENHRY, CDR2 SYGVKD. The CDR3 is 17 amino acids. V was shortened by 0 bases and J by 1 base, with 13 bases between the two germline ends. The DNA for the CDR3 is TGTGCCATCAGTGAGTCCGAGCCTGAGGCGTCCTACAATGAGCAGTTCTTC. Its protein is CAISESEPEASYNEQFF.

The CDR3 DNA sequence: TGTGCCAGCAGCCAAGAGGCGGGACTAGCGGGAGGAACCTACAATGAGCAGTTCTTC. Amino acid sequence: CASSQEAGLAGGTYNEQFF. The chain carries TRBV4-2 and TRBJ2-1; 15 nucleotides align to TRBD2. The CDR3 has 19 residues. CDR1 is LGHNA, CDR2 YNFKEQ, per germline. V dropped 0 bases and J dropped 2; count of bases not matched to a gene: 5.

The rearrangement uses TRBV25-1 and TRBJ2-7, with 12 bases fitting TRBD1. Germline V CDR1 and CDR2: MGHDK, SYGVNS. Unmatched junction bases numbered 4, after V lost 4 bases and J lost 3 bases. The CDR3 contains 15 residues. CDR3 loop: CASSGDRGRVYEQYF. CDR3 sequence (DNA): TGTGCCAGCAGTGGGGACAGGGGGCGCGTCTACGAGCAGTACTTC.

This clone was picked up a small number of times. The DNA of the CDR3 is TGTGCCAGCAGCCAAAAACTAGCGGACACAGATACGCAGTATTTT. Protein: CASSQKLADTDTQYF. The gene calls are TRBV7-2 and TRBJ2-3, with 8 bases matching TRBD2. Germline trimming cut 5 bases from V and 2 bases from J; bases unmatched to any gene: 6. The CDR3 extends over 15 amino acids. The germline V gene has CDR1 SGHTA and CDR2 FQGNSA.

This clone showed up just once. The V gene is TRBV19, the J gene TRBJ1-5; 7 bases are a match to TRBD1. V trimming: 2 bases; J trimming: 2 bases; junction bases outside the gene matches: 3. In germline, CDR1 is LNHDA, CDR2 SQIVND (reference sequence). CDR3 length: 15 amino acids. The CDR3 here is CASSIRGRGNQPQHF. In DNA, the CDR3 is TGTGCCAGTAGTATAAGGGGGCGCGGCAATCAGCCCCAGCATTTT. Full variable domain (missing parts from reference TRBV19 and TRBJ1-5): DGGITQSPKYLFRKEGQNVTLSCEQNLNHDAMYWYRQDPGQGLRLIYYSQIVNDFQKGDIAEGYSVSREKKESFPLTVTSAQKNPTAFYLCASSIRGRGNQPQHFGDGTRLSIL.

This clone was recorded a few times. The gene calls are TRBV7-9 and TRBJ2-7; 7 bases are shared with TRBD1. CDR1 is SEHNR and CDR2 is FQNEAQ in the germline V gene (reference sequence). The CDR3 runs 16 residues. Trimming at V came to 5 bases and at J to 2 bases, leaving 12 bases not matched to a gene. The CDR3 coding sequence is TGTGCCAGCAGCCCCCACAGGGGTATGATCGCCTACGAGCAGTACTTC. It codes for CASSPHRGMIAYEQYF.

The J gene is TRBJ2-3, the V gene TRBV6-4; D might be TRBD1 (5 bases). The germline V gene has CDR1 MRHNA and CDR2 SNTAGT. This CDR3 spans 14 amino acids. The V and J ends lost 2 bases and 1 base respectively, with 7 bases between them. CDR3 in DNA: TGTGCCAGCAGTGACGGACACCGCACAGATACGCAGTATTTT. It codes for CASSDGHRTDTQYF.

A few counts support this clone. The genes are TRBV4-3 and TRBJ2-7; D is uncertain. The germline gives CDR1 LGHNA, CDR2 YSLEER. V lost 0 bases and J 1 base, leaving 7 bases between the germline ends. The CDR3 is made up of 14 amino acids. In DNA, the CDR3 is TGCGCCAGCAGCCAAGAAGACTTGTCCTACGAGCAGTACTTC. This sequence encodes CASSQEDLSYEQYF.

This clone was seen more than once but under ten times. This sequence joins TRBV5-6 and TRBJ2-7; D is unresolved. Germline V gene lookup returns CDR1 SGHDT and CDR2 YYEEEE. V lost 2 bases, J lost 3 bases, and 3 bases lay in between. This CDR3 is built from 11 residues. The CDR3 DNA is TGTGCCAGCAGCTTTAGCTACGAGCAGTACTTC. Translated: CASSFSYEQYF. The complete variable domain, with remaining parts taken from reference TRBV5-6 and TRBJ2-7, reads DAGVTQSPTHLIKTRGQQVTLRCSPKSGHDTVSWYQQALGQGPQFIFQYYEEEERQRGNFPDRFSGHQFPNYSSELNVNALLLGDSALYLCASSFSYEQYFGPGTRLTVT.

The rearrangement joins TRBV29-1 to TRBJ2-1; tentative D call: TRBD2 (5 bases). CDR1 SQVTM and CDR2 ANQGSEA come from the germline V gene. The CDR3 spans 13 residues. V lost 4 bases, J lost 8 bases, and 15 bases lay in between. CDR3 in DNA: TGCAGCGTTGGTCGGACTCCCGAGGATGAGCAGTTCTTC. Translated, it gives CSVGRTPEDEQFF.